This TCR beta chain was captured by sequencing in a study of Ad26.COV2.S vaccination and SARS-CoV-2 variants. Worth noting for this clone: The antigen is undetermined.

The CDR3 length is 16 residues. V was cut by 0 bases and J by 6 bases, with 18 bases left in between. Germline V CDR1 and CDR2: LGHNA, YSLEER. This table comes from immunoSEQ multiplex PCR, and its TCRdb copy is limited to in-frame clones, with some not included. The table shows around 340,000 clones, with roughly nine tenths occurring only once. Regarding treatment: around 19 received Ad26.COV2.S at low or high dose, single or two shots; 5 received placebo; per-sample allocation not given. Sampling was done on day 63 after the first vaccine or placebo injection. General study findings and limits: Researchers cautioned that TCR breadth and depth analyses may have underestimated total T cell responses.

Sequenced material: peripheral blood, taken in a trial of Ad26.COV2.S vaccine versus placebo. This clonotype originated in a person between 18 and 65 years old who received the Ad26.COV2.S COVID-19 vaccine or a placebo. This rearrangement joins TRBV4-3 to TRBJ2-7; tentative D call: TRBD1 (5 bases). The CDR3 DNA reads TGCGCCAGCAGCCAAGATACCACAATAACAGGCCTCGAGCAGTACTTC. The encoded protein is CASSQDTTITGLEQYF.